The 30 T cell receptor beta chains below all came from one sample that was sequenced in a study of response to subunit inactivated influenza vaccine. TCRdb re-called the RT-PCR reads through MiXCR, storing one row per CDR3 protein. Of about 190,000 distinct CDR3 sequences in the sample, roughly 14% were seen once. The sequencing here drew on CD8+ T cells sorted from PBMCs, taken about 5 days after vaccination. The receptor set was obtained from a middle-aged man who received an inactivated influenza vaccine.

This clonotype was seen only a few times. The chain couples TRBV28 to TRBJ1-5; D remains ambiguous. CDR1 and CDR2 (germline): MDHEN, SYDVKM. This CDR3 has 15 residues. Trimming removed 0 bases from V and 1 base from J, with 7 bases in between. In DNA form, the CDR3 reads TGTGCCAGCAGTTTATGGTCGCGGAGCAATCAGCCCCAGCATTTT. It encodes CASSLWSRSNQPQHF. Supplemented by reference TRBV28 and TRBJ1-5, the full variable domain reads DVKVTQSSRYLVKRTGEKVFLECVQDMDHENMFWYRQDPGLGLRLIYFSYDVKMKEKGDIPEGYSVSREKKERFSLILESASTNQTSMYLCASSLWSRSNQPQHFGDGTRLSIL.

This clonotype was detected only a few times. CDR3 loop: CASSYKRGGETDTQYF. DNA for the CDR3: TGTGCCAGCAGTTATAAGCGGGGGGGCGAGACAGATACGCAGTATTTT. The rearrangement joins TRBV12-3 or TRBV12-4 to TRBJ2-3; 10 nucleotides match TRBD2. CDR3 length: 16 residues. Trimming removed 4 bases from V and 3 bases from J; junction bases left unmatched: 7.

The chain is built from TRBV29-1 and TRBJ2-6, with 8 positions matching TRBD2. V was pared by 4 bases and J by 0 bases, with 5 bases of the junction left unmatched. The CDR3 loop spans 16 amino acids. Per germline, CDR1 SQVTM and CDR2 ANQGSEA. In nucleotides, the CDR3 is TGCAGCGTTGTTAGCGGGGCGACCTCTGGGGCCAACGTCCTGACTTTC. Amino acid sequence: CSVVSGATSGANVLTF.

This chain joins TRBV9 and TRBJ2-5; D ambiguous. Per germline, CDR1 SGDLS and CDR2 YYNGEE. The CDR3 consists of 15 residues. V lost 4 bases and J lost 2, with 15 bases in between. CDR3 nucleotide sequence: TGTGCCAGCAGCCCCGGCGGCGGCAGGCAAGAGACCCAGTACTTC. It yields the protein CASSPGGGRQETQYF.

This clonotype has a handful of counts. The chain joins TRBV14 to TRBJ2-1; D uncertain. The V end was cut by 4 bases, the J end by 10 bases, with 14 bases between. The CDR3 has 13 residues. Per germline, CDR1 SGHDN and CDR2 FVKESK. DNA for the CDR3: TGTGCCAGCAGCCCGCCAGGCGGTGGAGAGCAGTTCTTC. This gives the protein CASSPPGGGEQFF. The full variable domain, in which reference TRBV14 and TRBJ2-1 provide the parts outside the CDR3, is EAGVTQFPSHSVIEKGQTVTLRCDPISGHDNLYWYRRVMGKEIKFLLHFVKESKQDESGMPNNRFLAERTGGTYSTLKVQPAELEDSGVYFCASSPPGGGEQFFGPGTRLTVL.

This sequence joins TRBV7-8 and TRBJ2-1; TRBD2 matches at 7 bases. Germline loops: CDR1 SGHVS, CDR2 FQNEAQ. Unmatched junction bases numbered 7, after V lost 2 bases and J lost 3 bases. This CDR3 has 16 amino acids. As DNA, the CDR3 is TGTGCCAGCAGCTTACTCGCCAGCGGGGTCTACAATGAGCAGTTCTTC. Residues: CASSLLASGVYNEQFF.

The CDR3 here is CASTYSEGAEGDTEAFF. The CDR3 DNA sequence: TGTGCCAGCACCTACAGTGAGGGGGCAGAAGGGGACACTGAAGCTTTCTTT. The rearrangement links TRBV7-3 to TRBJ1-1, with 7 nucleotides matching TRBD1. With V trimmed by 7 bases and J by 3 bases, 17 bases remained unmatched. The CDR3 has 17 amino acids. Per germline, CDR1 SGHTA and CDR2 FQGTGA.

This chain joins TRBV4-1 and TRBJ2-1, with D possibly matching TRBD2 (6 bases). Trimming cost V 3 bases and J 7 bases, with 10 bases left between them. CDR3 size: 13 residues. CDR1 is MGHRA, CDR2 YSYEKL, per germline. CDR3 sequence (DNA): TGCGCCAGCAGCCAGGAACTAGCAAATGAGCAGTTCTTC. This codes for CASSQELANEQFF.

This clonotype was seen a few times. The chain combines TRBV20-1 with TRBJ1-1; a weak D match, TRBD1 (6 bases). CDR3 length: 15 amino acids. Germline V gene data show CDR1 as DFQATT and CDR2 as SNEGSKA (reference sequence). V was cut by 0 bases and J by 6 bases, with 17 bases left in between. As DNA, the CDR3 is TGCAGTGCTAGAGATCTATGGGGGGCCCATGCTGAAGCTTTCTTT. The encoded protein is CSARDLWGAHAEAFF.

Only a few counts were recorded for this clonotype. The chain links TRBV11-1 to TRBJ2-1; no clear D. The CDR3 sequence is 18 residues long. From germline, CDR1 is SGHAT and CDR2 FQDESV (reference sequence). V lost 2 bases and J lost 2, with 19 bases in between. The chain's CDR3 is CASSLFLWGSRPYNEQFF. The CDR3 DNA follows: TGTGCCAGCAGCTTATTTTTGTGGGGAAGTAGGCCCTACAATGAGCAGTTCTTC.

This chain uses TRBV3-1 with TRBJ2-5; a weak D match, TRBD2 (7 bases). Germline CDR1 LGHDT, CDR2 YNNKEL (reference sequence). The CDR3 contains 15 residues. V lost 1 base and J lost 5, with 14 bases in between. CDR3 sequence (DNA): TGTGCCAGCAGCCAAGTTGGGGGGGCACGGGAGACCCAGTACTTC. Encoded protein: CASSQVGGARETQYF.

On this clonotype itself: At one of its ends the junction is not consistent with the germline gene, which may arise from a read error. The rearrangement links TRBV24-1 to TRBJ2-2, with D perhaps given as TRBD1 or TRBD2 (5 bases each). Germline CDR1 and CDR2: KGHDR and SFDVKD. The CDR3 is 13 residues long. CDR3 amino acids: CATWDGGTGEQFF. The DNA of the CDR3 is TGTGCCACCTGGGACGGTGGAACCGGGGAGCAGTTTTTT.

The DNA for the CDR3 is TGTGCCAGCAGCCTAAGTACTAGCCCCAATGAGCAGTTCTTC. Translated, it gives CASSLSTSPNEQFF. This chain links TRBV11-2 with TRBJ2-1, with a possible D match to TRBD2 (6 bases). The CDR3 is 14 amino acids. Trimming cost V 5 bases and J 6 bases, with 14 bases left between them. In germline, CDR1 is SGHAT, CDR2 FQNNGV.

The V call is TRBV12-3 or TRBV12-4, the J call TRBJ2-7; the D is unclear. This CDR3 contains 11 residues. V lost 5 bases and J lost 2, with 4 bases in between. In DNA form, the CDR3 reads TGTGCCAGCAGTACTACCTACGAGCAGTACTTC. As protein: CASSTTYEQYF.

The rearrangement joins TRBV6-1 to TRBJ1-5, with D perhaps TRBD1 (5 bases). Looked up from germline, CDR1 is MNHNS and CDR2 is SASEGT. CDR3 length equals 14 residues. V lost 8 bases and J lost 9, with 20 bases in between. CDR3 region: CASRVSAGNWPQHF. For the CDR3, the DNA is TGTGCCAGCCGCGTCTCGGCAGGGAATTGGCCCCAGCATTTT.

This clonotype was picked up a small number of times. The gene calls are TRBV29-1 and TRBJ2-1; maybe TRBD2 (5 bases). From germline, CDR1 is SQVTM and CDR2 ANQGSEA. Trimming took 7 bases from V and 8 from J, leaving 24 bases between them. CDR3 length: 15 residues. CDR3 in amino acids: CSAQGRATMGDEQFF. CDR3 nucleotides: TGCAGCGCTCAAGGGCGGGCGACTATGGGCGATGAGCAGTTCTTC.

The chain uses TRBV9 and TRBJ2-7; 8 nucleotides align to TRBD2. There are 16 residues in the CDR3. Trimming removed 0 bases from V and 2 bases from J; junction bases left unmatched: 7. CDR1 is SGDLS and CDR2 is YYNGEE in the germline V gene. Written as DNA, the CDR3 is TGTGCCAGCAGCGTAGGAGCGGGGGAGCTTCCCTACGAGCAGTACTTC. Residues: CASSVGAGELPYEQYF.

This clonotype was seen ten or more times. The chain recombines TRBV6-2 or TRBV6-3 with TRBJ2-7; 7 bases match TRBD1. The CDR3 is 14 residues long. Trimming cost V 10 bases and J 9 bases; bases outside gene matches: 18. Germline CDR1 reads MNHEY; CDR2 reads SVGEGT. CDR3 DNA: TGTGCCACCGCACCTGGGGACAGCGGACGACCGCAGTACTTC. Encoded protein: CATAPGDSGRPQYF.

The rearrangement joins TRBV20-1 to TRBJ2-1, with D possibly being TRBD2 (5 bases). V dropped 3 bases and J dropped 9 bases, with 24 bases sitting between them. Germline lookup yields CDR1 DFQATT and CDR2 SNEGSKA (reference sequence). The CDR3 consists of 16 residues. The CDR3 bases are TGCAGTGCTAGGGCCGGTGGGGAACTAGACTTTGGTGAGCAGTTCTTC. Translating it yields CSARAGGELDFGEQFF.

The chain uses TRBV5-1 and TRBJ1-1; 12 bases are a match to TRBD1. V trimming: 3 bases; J trimming: 2 bases; junction bases outside the gene matches: 8. The CDR3 length is 17 residues. The germline V gene has CDR1 SGHRS and CDR2 YFSETQ. Here the CDR3 reads CASSSPGQGAPNTEAFF. The DNA for the CDR3 is TGCGCCAGCAGCTCACCGGGACAGGGGGCCCCCAACACTGAAGCTTTCTTT.

This clonotype was seen a single time. The rearrangement joins TRBV2 to TRBJ1-1; D gene unclear. CDR1 SNHLY and CDR2 FYNNEI come from the germline V gene. This CDR3 spans 14 amino acids. With 3 bases removed from V and 0 bases from J, the gap between germline ends came to 8 bases. The CDR3: CASSDLGMNTEAFF. DNA of the CDR3: TGTGCCAGCAGTGATTTAGGTATGAACACTGAAGCTTTCTTT.

This clonotype came up a few times. The chain joins TRBV28 to TRBJ1-1, with a weak D call TRBD1 (5 bases). From germline, CDR1 is MDHEN and CDR2 SYDVKM. This CDR3 comprises 13 residues. V lost 10 bases and J lost 1, with 13 bases in between. CDR3: CATHNGGNTEAFF. For the CDR3, the DNA is TGTGCCACGCATAACGGGGGGAACACTGAAGCTTTCTTT. The full variable domain, with the rest looked up from reference TRBV28 and TRBJ1-1, is DVKVTQSSRYLVKRTGEKVFLECVQDMDHENMFWYRQDPGLGLRLIYFSYDVKMKEKGDIPEGYSVSREKKERFSLILESASTNQTSMYLCATHNGGNTEAFFGQGTRLTVV.

The rearrangement joins TRBV6-1 to TRBJ2-7; 7 nucleotides agree with TRBD1. The CDR3 is 15 residues long. J was trimmed by 5 bases and V by 2 bases; bases with no gene match: 9. The germline V gene has CDR1 MNHNS and CDR2 SASEGT. The CDR3 sequence: CASSETAQGNNEQYF. The CDR3 region has the DNA TGTGCCAGCAGTGAAACAGCACAGGGGAACAACGAGCAGTACTTC.

The sample holds a few counts of this clonotype. The chain recombines TRBV7-8 with TRBJ2-3; D could derive from TRBD1 or TRBD2 (5 bases each). This CDR3 comprises 14 residues. V was pared by 5 bases and J by 4 bases, with 13 bases between. CDR1 and CDR2 from the germline V gene are SGHVS and FQNEAQ. CDR3 bases: TGTGCCAGCAGCGCCACAGGAGGAGCAGATACGCAGTATTTT. This encodes CASSATGGADTQYF.

This clonotype was recorded at least ten times. V gene TRBV7-9 combines with J gene TRBJ2-7; D possibly corresponds to TRBD1 (7 bases). This CDR3 is built from 12 residues. CDR1 is SEHNR, CDR2 FQNEAQ, per germline (reference sequence). The V end lost 4 bases, the J end lost 7 bases, and 11 bases lay between the germline ends. The CDR3 nucleotides read TGTGCCAGCAGCTCAGGGGGAGGAGAGCAGTACTTC. Protein sequence: CASSSGGGEQYF.

This clonotype has at least ten counts. The chain links TRBV29-1 to TRBJ1-1; 9 bases line up with TRBD1. The V gene end was trimmed by 6 bases and the J gene end by 7 bases; junction bases not matched to a gene: 15. Germline V lookup: CDR1 SQVTM, CDR2 ANQGSEA. This CDR3 is built from 15 residues. The CDR3 DNA reads as TGCAGCGTCCAATTATGGGACAGGGCCCTCGGTGAAGCTTTCTTT. It yields the protein CSVQLWDRALGEAFF.

This rearrangement joins TRBV4-3 to TRBJ2-2; D perhaps matches TRBD2 (5 bases). V was cut by 4 bases and J by 7 bases, with 16 bases left in between. The length of the CDR3 is 15 residues. Germline CDR1 LGHNA, CDR2 YSLEER. DNA for the CDR3: TGCGCCAGCAGCCCCCTAACTAGTAGATACGGGGAGCTGTTTTTT. It yields the protein CASSPLTSRYGELFF.

The chain has TRBV5-1 and TRBJ2-7; 8 bases line up with TRBD1. The ends lost 4 bases at V and 3 bases at J; junction bases unmatched: 9. The CDR3 contains 15 residues. Per the germline V gene, CDR1 is SGHRS and CDR2 is YFSETQ. CDR3 protein: CASSVSAGTGYEQYF. CDR3 DNA sequence: TGCGCCAGCAGCGTATCCGCCGGGACAGGCTACGAGCAGTACTTC. Filled out from reference TRBV5-1 and TRBJ2-7, the complete variable domain reads KAGVTQTPRYLIKTRGQQVTLSCSPISGHRSVSWYQQTPGQGLQFLFEYFSETQRNKGNFPGRFSGRQFSNSRSEMNVSTLELGDSALYLCASSVSAGTGYEQYFGPGTRLTVT.

The gene calls are TRBV15 and TRBJ2-7; D might be TRBD1 (5 bases). The germline V gene encodes CDR1 LNHNV and CDR2 YYDKDF (reference sequence). CDR3 size: 13 residues. Trimming pared 2 bases from V and 3 bases from J, leaving 8 bases between. CDR3 nucleotides: TGTGCCACCAGCAGACCAGACAGCTACGAGCAGTACTTC. This translates into CATSRPDSYEQYF.

This clonotype was picked up a small number of times. This sequence joins TRBV3-1 and TRBJ2-3; D unresolved. In germline, CDR1 is LGHDT, CDR2 YNNKEL (reference sequence). The CDR3 covers 14 residues. Deletions cut 6 bases from V and 4 bases from J, with 14 bases between. CDR3 bases: TGTGCCAGCAGTCCTAATATATACGCAGATACGCAGTATTTT. This sequence encodes CASSPNIYADTQYF.